The present T cell receptor beta chain was sequenced within a study of T cell repertoires in cytomegalovirus infection. CDR3 size: 13 residues. V lost 5 bases and J lost 2, with 12 bases in between. Germline V CDR1 and CDR2: SQVTM, ANQGSEA. From the reads, TCRdb called clonotypes with MiXCR, one entry per CDR3 protein. The sample has approximately 180,000 distinct CDR3 sequences, 15% to 20% seen once. This sequence originates from a human donor in good health (CMV status not recorded). Some clones in this sample may be carry-over from other donors' samples. Sequenced input: CD8+ T cells from PBMCs. The genes are TRBV29-1 and TRBJ1-1; no definite D call. CDR3 sequence: CSVSKSGNTEAFF. The CDR3 DNA reads as TGCAGCGTTTCTAAGTCGGGAAACACTGAAGCTTTCTTT.